A single sample is the source of the 5 T cell receptor beta chains below, sequenced in a study of identical twins. Each CDR3 protein is one row after TCRdb ran MiXCR on the 5' RACE reads. In the table there are hundreds of thousands of distinct CDR3 sequences, 20% to 30% of which are singletons. These same data were also listed under a study on T cells expressing NK-cell markers.

Sequenced input: CD4+ T cells sorted from blood. These receptors all come from a woman in her late teens or twenties in good health.

This clonotype has a handful of counts. The chain carries TRBV10-3 and TRBJ2-3, with D maybe TRBD1 (6 bases). Trimming pared 1 base from V and 0 bases from J, leaving 11 bases between. CDR3 size: 16 residues. Germline-derived CDR1 and CDR2 are ENHRY and SYGVKD. This CDR3 reads CAISEFAGQSTDTQYF. The CDR3 region has the DNA TGTGCCATCAGTGAGTTCGCCGGACAGAGCACAGATACGCAGTATTTT.

This clonotype was detected only a few times. This chain uses TRBV20-1 with TRBJ1-5; 9 nucleotides match TRBD1. The J segment lost 6 bases and the V segment lost 6 bases, leaving 3 bases of the junction unmatched. This CDR3 is 12 amino acids long. The germline V gene has CDR1 DFQATT and CDR2 SNEGSKA (reference sequence). The CDR3: CSAWTGVQPQHF. CDR3 DNA sequence: TGCAGTGCGTGGACAGGGGTTCAGCCCCAGCATTTT.

This clonotype has a handful of counts. The J gene is TRBJ2-3, the V gene TRBV13, with TRBD1 identical over 10 bases. The CDR3 sequence is 16 residues long. V lost 2 bases to trimming and J lost 4 bases; unmatched junction nucleotides: 6. Germline V CDR1 and CDR2: PRHDT, FYEKMQ (reference sequence). The CDR3 nucleotides read TGTGCCAGCAGCTTAAGACGACAGGGGGCCGCAGATACGCAGTATTTT. It is translated as CASSLRRQGAADTQYF.

The chain links TRBV7-2 to TRBJ1-4; 9 nucleotides line up with TRBD1. CDR1 and CDR2 (germline): SGHTA, FQGNSA. This CDR3 has 12 amino acids. CDR3 sequence: CASSQDRGKLFF. The CDR3 DNA follows: TGTGCATCGAGCCAGGACAGGGGAAAACTGTTTTTT.

CDR3 DNA: TGTGCCAGCAGTCCCTTTTTCTACAGGGATTTCTATGGCTACACCTTC. Translated, it gives CASSPFFYRDFYGYTF. This rearrangement joins TRBV6-1 to TRBJ1-2; perhaps TRBD1 as D (6 bases). The CDR3 contains 16 residues. CDR1 and CDR2 from the germline V gene are MNHNS and SASEGT. V was clipped by 5 bases and J by 4 bases, with 20 bases between them.